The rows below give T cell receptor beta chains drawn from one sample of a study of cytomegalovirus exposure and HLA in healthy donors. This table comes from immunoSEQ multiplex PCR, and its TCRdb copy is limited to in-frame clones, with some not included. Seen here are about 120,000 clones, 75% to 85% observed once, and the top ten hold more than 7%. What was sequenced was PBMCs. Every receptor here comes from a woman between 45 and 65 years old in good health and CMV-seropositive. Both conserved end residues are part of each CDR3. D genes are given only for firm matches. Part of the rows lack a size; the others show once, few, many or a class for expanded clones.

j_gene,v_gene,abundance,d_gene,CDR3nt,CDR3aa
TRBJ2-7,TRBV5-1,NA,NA,TGCGCCAGCAGCTCGGCAGGACAGCCCTCCTACGAGCAGTACTTC,CASSSAGQPSYEQYF
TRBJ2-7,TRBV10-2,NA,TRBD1,TGCGCCAGCACTGGGACAGGCTACGAGCAGTACTTC,CASTGTGYEQYF
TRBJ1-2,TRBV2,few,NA,TGTGCCAGCAGTGGGGGAGGATTTGCTACCTATGGCTACACCTTC,CASSGGGFATYGYTF
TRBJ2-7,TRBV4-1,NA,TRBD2,TGCGCCAGCAGCCAGGGGGTCGGGGGGTACGAGCAGTACTTC,CASSQGVGGYEQYF
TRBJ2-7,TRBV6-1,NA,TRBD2,TGTGCCAGCAGGGGGAGCGGGAGCAGCGAGCAGTACTTC,CASRGSGSSEQYF
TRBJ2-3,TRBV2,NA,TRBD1,TGTGCCAGCATAAATTGGACAGGGAGCACAGATACGCAGTATTTT,CASINWTGSTDTQYF
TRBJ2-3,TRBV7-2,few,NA,TGTGCCAGCAGCTTAGCGAGGGCTGGCTTAGATACGCAGTATTTT,CASSLARAGLDTQYF
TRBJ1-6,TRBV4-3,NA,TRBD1,TGCGCCAGCAGCCAAGGAGGGGGCCACAATTCACCCCTCCACTTT,CASSQGGGHNSPLHF
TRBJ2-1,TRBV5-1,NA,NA,TGCGCCAGCAGCTTATTAACTAGTCAAAATGAGCAGTTCTTC,CASSLLTSQNEQFF
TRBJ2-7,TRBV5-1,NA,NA,TGCGCCAGCAGAGAACAGTACGAGCAGTACTTC,CASREQYEQYF
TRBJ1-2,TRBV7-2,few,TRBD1,TGTGCCAGCAGCTTAGAGGACAGGGCCCACTATGGCTACACCTTC,CASSLEDRAHYGYTF
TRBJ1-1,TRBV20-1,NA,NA,TGCAGTGCTAGGGCCGTGGAAGCTTTCTTT,CSARAVEAFF
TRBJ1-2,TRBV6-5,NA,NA,TGTGCCAGCAGTTACGAAGCAGGGAACTATGGCTACACCTTC,CASSYEAGNYGYTF
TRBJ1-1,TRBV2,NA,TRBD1,TGTGCCAGCAGGGACAGGGCGCGGGGAGCTTTCTTT,CASRDRARGAFF
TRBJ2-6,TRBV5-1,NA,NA,TGCGCCAGCAGCGGGACGGGGGTTACTGGGGCCAACGTCCTGACTTTC,CASSGTGVTGANVLTF
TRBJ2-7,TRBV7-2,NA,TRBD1,TGTGCCAGCAGTCTTCAGGGGGCATTTTACGAGCAGTACTTC,CASSLQGAFYEQYF
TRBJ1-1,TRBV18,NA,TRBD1,TGTGCCAGCTCACCACGGACAGGGAGAATTACTGAAGCTTTCTTT,CASSPRTGRITEAFF
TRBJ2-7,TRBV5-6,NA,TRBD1,TGTGCCAGCAGCTTTCAGGGGGCTCCTTACGAGCAGTACTTC,CASSFQGAPYEQYF
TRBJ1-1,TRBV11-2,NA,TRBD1,TGTGCCAGCAGCTTTCAGGGGGCGTACACTGAAGCTTTCTTT,CASSFQGAYTEAFF
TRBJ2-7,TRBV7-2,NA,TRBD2,TGTGCCAGCAGCGCCCAAGCGGGAAGCTACGAGCAGTACTTC,CASSAQAGSYEQYF
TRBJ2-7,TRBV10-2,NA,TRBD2,TGCGCCAGCAGGGACGTCCTAGCGGGAGAGCCCTACGAGCAGTACTTC,CASRDVLAGEPYEQYF
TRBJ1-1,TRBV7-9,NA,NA,TGTGCCAGCAGCCCGCGTGAAGCTTTCTTT,CASSPREAFF
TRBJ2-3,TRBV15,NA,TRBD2,TGTGCCACCAGCAGAGATAGGACTAGCGCAGCAGATACGCAGTATTTT,CATSRDRTSAADTQYF
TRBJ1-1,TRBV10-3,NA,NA,TGTGCCATCAGTGAGGTTGATGGCGGGCATCCTGGCACTGAAGCTTTCTTT,CAISEVDGGHPGTEAFF
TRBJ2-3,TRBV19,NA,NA,TGTGCCAGTACGCAGGGCAGCGGGACAGGCCTACCCACAGATACGCAGTATTTT,CASTQGSGTGLPTDTQYF
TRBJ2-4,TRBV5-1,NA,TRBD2,TGCGCCAGCAGCTTAAGGACTAGCGGGGCCCTCGGGCCCAAAAACATTCAGTACTTC,CASSLRTSGALGPKNIQYF
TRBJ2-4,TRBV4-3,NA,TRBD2,TGCGCCAGCAGCCAGCAAGCGGGAGCGAACATTCAGTACTTC,CASSQQAGANIQYF
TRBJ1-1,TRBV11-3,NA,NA,TGTGCCAGCAGCTTAGTAAGGGGGTCTGAAGCTTTCTTT,CASSLVRGSEAFF
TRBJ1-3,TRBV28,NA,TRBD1,TGTGCCAGCGGAACTTGGACAGGGAACACCATATATTTT,CASGTWTGNTIYF
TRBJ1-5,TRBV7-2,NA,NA,TGTGCCAGCAGCTTAGTTCAGGGTAGTCCTTTACAGCCCCAGCATTTT,CASSLVQGSPLQPQHF
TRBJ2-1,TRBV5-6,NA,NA,TGTGCCAGCAGCCCCTTCCTGATGGGGGCACCAAAACCTGGGAATGAGCAGTTCTTC,CASSPFLMGAPKPGNEQFF
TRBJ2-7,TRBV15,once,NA,TGTGCCACCAGAGCTGAGGTCACAGGCGACTCCTACGAGCAGTACTTC,CATRAEVTGDSYEQYF
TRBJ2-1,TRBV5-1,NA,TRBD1,TGCGCCAGCAGCTTGGGGGACAGGGATTACAATGAGCAGTTCTTC,CASSLGDRDYNEQFF
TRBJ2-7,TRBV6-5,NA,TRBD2,TGTGCCAGCAGTTACTCGTCGGCTAGCGGATCCTACGAGCAGTACTTC,CASSYSSASGSYEQYF
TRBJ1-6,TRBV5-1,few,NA,TGCGCCAGCAGCCCCGAGGGTAATTCACCCCTCCACTTT,CASSPEGNSPLHF
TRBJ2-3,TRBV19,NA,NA,TGTGGGCAGGTCACAGATACGCAGTATTTT,CGQVTDTQYF
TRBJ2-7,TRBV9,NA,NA,TGTGCCAGCAGCCGGACTGATTGGGCCTCCTACGAGCAGTACTTC,CASSRTDWASYEQYF
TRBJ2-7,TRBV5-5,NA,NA,TGTGCCAGCAGCCTACCTTTGACAGGAGCTAACGAGCAGTACTTC,CASSLPLTGANEQYF
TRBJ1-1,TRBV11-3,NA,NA,TGTGCCAGCAGCTTAGGAAACAGGGTGAACACTGAAGCTTTCTTT,CASSLGNRVNTEAFF
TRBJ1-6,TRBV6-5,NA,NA,TGTGCCAGCAGCACCGGGACCTATAATTCACCCCTCCACTTT,CASSTGTYNSPLHF
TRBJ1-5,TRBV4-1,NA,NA,TGCGCCAGCAGCCAAGATCCCGGGGAGCAGCCCCAGCATTTT,CASSQDPGEQPQHF
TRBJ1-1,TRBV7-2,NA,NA,TGTGCCAGCAGCTTTTCAGGGATGAACACTGAAGCTTTCTTT,CASSFSGMNTEAFF
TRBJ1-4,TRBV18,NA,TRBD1,TGTGCCAGCTCGCCACAGGACAGGGCATTCGTAAAACTGTTTTTT,CASSPQDRAFVKLFF
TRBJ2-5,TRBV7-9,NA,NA,TGTGCCAGCAGCTTAGTGTCTAGCCAAGAGACCCAGTACTTC,CASSLVSSQETQYF
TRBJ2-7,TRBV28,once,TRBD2,TGTGCCAGCAGTTTCGCGGGGACTACATACGAGCAGTACTTC,CASSFAGTTYEQYF
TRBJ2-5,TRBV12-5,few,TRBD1,TGTGCTAGTGGTTTGACATGGACAGGCCGAAGGGAGACCCAGTACTTC,CASGLTWTGRRETQYF
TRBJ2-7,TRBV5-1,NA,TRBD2,TGCGCCGGCAGCTTGACTAGCGGGAGTCGCGAGCAGTACTTC,CAGSLTSGSREQYF
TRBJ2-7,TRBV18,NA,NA,TGTGCCAGCTCACCACCAGGCGGTAGCTCCTACGAGCAGTACTTC,CASSPPGGSSYEQYF